Following are 16 T cell receptor beta chains from one sample sequenced in a study of shared clonotypes between healthy human individuals. Naivety among CD8 cells was defined by CD45RO negativity and positive CCR7 selection, thereby excluding terminally differentiated effector memory CD45RA+ cells. Measured with immunoSEQ multiplex PCR; TCRdb has only the in-frame clones, and not every one. Among nearly 2 million clones listed, just under 95% were seen once. Sequencing used naive CD8+ T cells sorted from blood. The source of these receptors is a man younger than 35 in good health.

V and J are TRBV30 and TRBJ2-7; D gene unclear. The CDR3 contains 12 residues. Germline lookup yields CDR1 GTSNPN and CDR2 SVGIG (reference sequence). Trimming took off 2 bases at V and 2 bases at J, with 7 bases between the two ends. In DNA form, the CDR3 reads TGTGCCTGGAGTACGGCCACCTACGAGCAGTACTTC. It codes for CAWSTATYEQYF.

The rearrangement uses TRBV7-9 and TRBJ2-7; D is uncertain. Germline V gives CDR1 SEHNR, CDR2 FQNEAQ (reference sequence). Trimming pared 3 bases from V and 2 bases from J, leaving 8 bases between. This CDR3 contains 13 residues. CDR3 in amino acids: CASSLGKTYEQYF. The CDR3 DNA is TGTGCCAGCAGCTTGGGCAAAACCTACGAGCAGTACTTC.

The chain couples TRBV21-1 to TRBJ1-6. TRBV21-1 has pseudogene status. This CDR3 has 15 residues. CDR3 sequence reads: CASRPKLGVNSPLHF. The CDR3 DNA reads as TGTGCCAGCAGACCCAAATTAGGAGTAAATTCACCCCTCCACTTT.

The CDR3: CASSPRDTPYEQYF. Here the CDR3 DNA reads TGTGCCAGCAGTCCCCGGGACACCCCCTACGAGCAGTACTTC. The rearrangement uses TRBV2 and TRBJ2-7; D may be TRBD1 (6 bases). Germline CDR1 SNHLY, CDR2 FYNNEI. The CDR3 covers 14 residues. V dropped 5 bases and J dropped 2 bases, with 13 bases sitting between them.

In the case of this clone: This sample also contains other DNA sequences that code for the same CDR3. This chain connects TRBV19 to TRBJ1-5, with a tentative D call TRBD1 (5 bases). CDR3 length equals 14 residues. Trimming shortened V by 3 bases and J by 0 bases, and 6 bases separated the two germline ends. CDR1 and CDR2 from the germline V gene are LNHDA and SQIVND (reference sequence). The CDR3 protein is CASSIRDSNQPQHF. The CDR3 DNA sequence: TGTGCCAGTAGTATCAGGGATAGCAATCAGCCCCAGCATTTT.

This clone came up a few times. The chain combines TRBV2 with TRBJ2-7; unclear D gene. The CDR3 runs 9 residues. Germline V gives CDR1 SNHLY, CDR2 FYNNEI. The ends were cut back, 8 bases at V and 7 bases at J, with 6 bases in the middle. CDR3 sequence reads: CASSPEQYF. The CDR3 region has the DNA TGTGCCAGCTCTCCTGAGCAGTACTTC.

CDR3 amino acids: CASSSGQGVRTNDGYTF. CDR3 nucleotides: TGTGCCAGCAGCTCCGGACAGGGGGTCCGGACTAATGATGGCTACACCTTC. The gene calls are TRBV7-6 and TRBJ1-2, with 10 bases matching TRBD1. The germline V gene encodes CDR1 SGHVS and CDR2 FNYEAQ. V lost 4 bases and J lost 6; bases outside the gene matches: 14. There are 17 residues in the CDR3.

The CDR3 region is CASSQLTGLEQYF. CDR3 sequence (DNA): TGCGCCAGCAGCCAGCTAACAGGGCTCGAGCAGTACTTC. The V gene is TRBV4-1, the J gene TRBJ2-7; tentative D call: TRBD1 (6 bases). The CDR3 sequence is 13 residues long. Germline V gene data show CDR1 as MGHRA and CDR2 as YSYEKL. Trimming stripped 3 bases from V and 6 bases from J, with 12 bases between.

This chain links TRBV2 with TRBJ2-3, with a tentative D call TRBD2 (8 bases). V gave up 8 bases and J gave up 5 bases, with 20 bases separating them. The CDR3 is made up of 15 amino acids. The germline CDR1 and CDR2 sequences are SNHLY and FYNNEI. CDR3 amino acids: CASGSGTAGVDTQYF. The CDR3 nucleotides are TGTGCCAGCGGAAGTGGGACAGCGGGAGTAGATACGCAGTATTTT.

The chain recombines TRBV4-3 with TRBJ2-5; 8 bases map to TRBD1. The CDR3 extends over 18 amino acids. Trimming cost V 0 bases and J 1 base; bases outside gene matches: 10. Germline V lookup: CDR1 LGHNA, CDR2 YSLEER. CDR3 amino acids: CASSQEDTGQETQETQYF. CDR3 sequence (DNA): TGCGCCAGCAGCCAAGAGGACACGGGACAGGAAACCCAAGAGACCCAGTACTTC.

The chain has TRBV7-8 and TRBJ1-2, with a tentative D call TRBD1 (5 bases). CDR1 is SGHVS, CDR2 FQNEAQ, per germline. The CDR3 consists of 14 residues. V lost 1 base to trimming and J lost 6 bases, with 12 bases between them. The chain's CDR3 is CASSLGVGQDGYTF. The DNA for the CDR3 is TGTGCCAGCAGCTTAGGGGTGGGGCAGGATGGCTACACCTTC.

The chain joins TRBV27 to TRBJ1-2, with D perhaps TRBD1 (5 bases). Germline V gene lookup returns CDR1 MNHEY and CDR2 SMNVEV (reference sequence). CDR3 size: 15 residues. V was pared by 5 bases and J by 0 bases, with 13 bases between. This chain's CDR3 is CASSPIGGANYGYTF. Here the CDR3 DNA reads TGTGCCAGCAGTCCCATCGGGGGAGCTAACTATGGCTACACCTTC.

V gene TRBV7-8 combines with J gene TRBJ1-2; TRBD1 agrees at 8 bases. The CDR3 has 19 residues. V lost 1 base, J lost 6 bases, and 19 bases stayed unmatched. Germline V lookup: CDR1 SGHVS, CDR2 FQNEAQ. The CDR3 DNA is TGTGCCAGCAGCTTAGTAGGGTTCAGGGCAGGGGGCTTTATCGATGGCTACACCTTC. Protein product: CASSLVGFRAGGFIDGYTF.

This sequence joins TRBV5-6 and TRBJ1-2; no clear D gene. The V gene's germline CDR1 is SGHDT and CDR2 YYEEEE. The CDR3 totals 14 residues. Trimming took off 4 bases at V and 3 bases at J, with 13 bases between the two ends. CDR3 region: CASSPGRSHYGYTF. The DNA of the CDR3 is TGTGCCAGCAGCCCTGGGCGTTCCCACTATGGCTACACCTTC. The entire variable domain, with the rest obtained from reference TRBV5-6 and TRBJ1-2, is as follows: DAGVTQSPTHLIKTRGQQVTLRCSPKSGHDTVSWYQQALGQGPQFIFQYYEEEERQRGNFPDRFSGHQFPNYSSELNVNALLLGDSALYLCASSPGRSHYGYTFGSGTRLTVV.

The chain joins TRBV5-4 to TRBJ2-3; 10 nucleotides match TRBD2. Looked up from germline, CDR1 is SGHNT and CDR2 is YYREEE (reference sequence). The CDR3 runs 16 residues. V lost 4 bases and J lost 2; bases outside the gene matches: 7. CDR3 loop: CASSQGSGGFTDTQYF. In DNA, the CDR3 is TGTGCCAGCAGCCAGGGTAGCGGGGGGTTCACAGATACGCAGTATTTT.

In its sample, this clone was seen once. This chain connects TRBV6-5 to TRBJ2-7, with D perhaps given as TRBD1 or TRBD2 (6 bases each). In germline, CDR1 is MNHEY, CDR2 SVGAGI. The CDR3 has 13 amino acids. V lost 4 bases and J 7 bases, leaving 14 bases between the germline ends. The DNA for the CDR3 is TGTGCCAGCAGTTTGGGGGGCCTTGAGGAGCAGTACTTC. Translating it yields CASSLGGLEEQYF.